Listed below are T cell receptor beta chains from one sample, sequenced in a study of blood T cell repertoires in COVID-19. TCRdb's copy holds only in-frame clones and misses some; the assay was immunoSEQ multiplex PCR. The sample contains about 270,000 clones, under 95% of which appear only once. The specimen was PBMCs or T cells enriched from blood (not recorded which). Every receptor here comes from a man in his forties who had been exposed to COVID-19. Both conserved end residues are part of each CDR3. The order of the fields is J gene, V gene, CDR3 protein.

>TRBJ2-1|TRBV20-1
CSASRRDHKFF
>TRBJ1-1|TRBV6-1
CASSEARGRNTEAFF
>TRBJ1-2|TRBV9
CASSARQGMPRGYTF
>TRBJ2-1|TRBV19
CASSTEWTDEQFF
>TRBJ1-1|TRBV18
CASSPAAGAFESFF
>TRBJ2-5|TRBV19
CASSIPSGRALETQYF
>TRBJ2-2|TRBV4-2
CASSLESLLGEVAGELFF
>TRBJ1-2|TRBV29-1
CSVGQGANYGYTF
>TRBJ2-3|TRBV5-4
CASSLGLQNTQYF
>TRBJ1-3|TRBV7-9
CASSTQGARGNTIYF
>TRBJ1-2|TRBV27
CASRLGQGYGYTF
>TRBJ1-2|TRBV25-1
CASSEPGSRLGYTF
>TRBJ1-5|TRBV28
CASSLVSVSNQPQHF
>TRBJ2-2|TRBV11-2
CASSLDQRLGSGELFF
>TRBJ2-5|TRBV28
CASSEPGLAGGETQYF
>TRBJ1-3|TRBV7-8
CASSADRERGNTIYF
>TRBJ2-1|TRBV12-5
CASGVTSGFNEQFF
>TRBJ2-3|TRBV13
CASSARTSGSTDTQYF
>TRBJ2-7|TRBV4-1
CASSPGTGGVYEQYF
>TRBJ2-1|TRBV2
CASSDGTEGLAGNFNTGQFF
>TRBJ2-7|TRBV30
CAWIAAGKGDEQYF
>TRBJ2-7|TRBV7-9
CASSSWTGSSYEQYF
>TRBJ1-2|TRBV3-1/TRBV3-2
CASSLQGGDGYTF
>TRBJ2-2|TRBV7-6
CASSPRLGLAANTGELFF
>TRBJ1-5|TRBV19
CASSIRTGPNQPQHF
>TRBJ1-2|TRBV11-1
CASSPAGGNYGYTF
>TRBJ2-3|TRBV6-5
CASSYTGTSGDTQYF
>TRBJ2-7|TRBV19
CASSINSGRDYEQYF
>TRBJ2-3|TRBV18
CASSPPSPTDTQYF
>TRBJ2-5|TRBV4-3
CASSQGGPGGTQYF
>TRBJ1-3|TRBV30
CAWSVLSGLGTVDSGNTIYF
>TRBJ1-5|TRBV28
CASLLNRGSNQPQHF
>TRBJ2-1|TRBV24-1
CATSAGGGNEQFF
>TRBJ1-2|TRBV18
CASSPGEDYGYTF
>TRBJ2-5|TRBV5-4
CASSPGTSGTGTQYF
>TRBJ1-1|TRBV28
CASSGGYRGGWTEAFF
>TRBJ2-7|TRBV13
CASSLGLAGEQYF
>TRBJ2-4|TRBV9
CASSLGTSGRNIQYF
>TRBJ1-2|TRBV2
CASLKREGARSGYTF